Listed below are T cell receptor beta chains from one sample, sequenced in a study of cytomegalovirus exposure and HLA in healthy donors. Clones were sequenced by immunoSEQ multiplex PCR, and TCRdb holds only the in-frame ones, with some missing. The sample consists of some 100,000 clones, about 75% of them appearing once. Sequenced material: PBMCs. Every receptor here comes from a young woman in good health and CMV-seropositive. CDR3s include the opening cysteine and the closing phenylalanine or tryptophan. Fields, in order: J gene, D gene, V gene, clone size, CDR3 DNA, CDR3 protein. D genes are given only for firm matches. Expanded clones get a size class; other rows say once, few or many, or leave the size out.

TRBJ2-7 TRBD2 TRBV6-5 - TGTGCCAGCAGTTACTCAGGGGGACTAGCCTACGAGCAGTACTTC CASSYSGGLAYEQYF
TRBJ1-5 - TRBV18 - TGTGCCAGCTCGTCCCAACAGGGTCGAGATCAGCCCCAGCATTTT CASSSQQGRDQPQHF
TRBJ2-1 - TRBV7-2 - TGTGCCAGCAGCTTAAATTACCCTGAGCTACAGTTCTTC CASSLNYPELQFF
TRBJ2-2 TRBD2 TRBV7-3 - TGTGCCAGCAGCGTACTAGCGGGTACTAACGGGGAGCTGTTTTTT CASSVLAGTNGELFF
TRBJ2-3 TRBD2 TRBV28 - TGTGCCAGCAGTTTATTACTAGCGACCGCAGATACGCAGTATTTT CASSLLLATADTQYF
TRBJ1-5 TRBD1 TRBV27 - TGTGCCAGCAGTTTGGGGACAGGGGGCGATCAGCCCCAGCATTTT CASSLGTGGDQPQHF
TRBJ1-5 - TRBV29-1 once TGCAGCGTTGGACAGTCACCGAAGGAGCCCCAGCATTTT CSVGQSPKEPQHF
TRBJ2-1 - TRBV4-2 - TGTGCCAGCAGCACCAGTAATGAGCAGTTCTTC CASSTSNEQFF
TRBJ1-5 - TRBV19 - TGTGCCAGTAACGACCGGGAGCAGCCCCAGCATTTT CASNDREQPQHF
TRBJ2-5 - TRBV10-3 few TGTGCCATCAGTGAGTCTACGCCGGGTCAAGAGACCCAGTACTTC CAISESTPGQETQYF
TRBJ2-7 TRBD2 TRBV9 - TGTGCCAGCAGCGTAGGGCGGGAGAGCTCCTACGAGCAGTACTTC CASSVGRESSYEQYF
TRBJ2-3 TRBD1 TRBV27 - TGTGCCAGCAGTTCCCTTGGACAGGGCAGCACAGATACGCAGTATTTT CASSSLGQGSTDTQYF
TRBJ2-5 - TRBV7-9 - TGTGCCAGCAGCTTAGGGCAGGGGATCGGAGAGACCCAGTACTTC CASSLGQGIGETQYF
TRBJ2-7 - TRBV10-2 - TGCGCCAGCAGTGAGTCGCCCACTAGTGGGGACGAGCAGTACTTC CASSESPTSGDEQYF
TRBJ1-3 - TRBV29-1 few TGCAGCGTCGTCAGGGAATCTGGAAACACCATATATTTT CSVVRESGNTIYF
TRBJ2-7 TRBD2 TRBV7-2 - TGTGCCAGCAGGCTGGGGACTAACCCCTCCTACGAGCAGTACTTC CASRLGTNPSYEQYF
TRBJ1-1 TRBD1 TRBV18 - TGTGCCGCTTCCGGGGGACAGGACACTGAAGCTTTCTTT CAASGGQDTEAFF
TRBJ1-5 - TRBV19 - TGTGCCAGTAGTCGCGAAGTCAATCAGCCCCAGCATTTT CASSREVNQPQHF
TRBJ2-4 TRBD2 TRBV27 - TGTGCCAGCAGTTTATTTCCTAGCGGAAACATTCAGTACTTC CASSLFPSGNIQYF
TRBJ2-7 TRBD2 TRBV9 - TGTGCCAGCAGCGTAGGGATTAGCGGGAGCTACGAGCAGTACTTC CASSVGISGSYEQYF
TRBJ2-7 TRBD2 TRBV5-1 - TGCGCCAGCAGCTTGGCTAGCGGGAGATACGAGCAGTACTTC CASSLASGRYEQYF
TRBJ2-7 TRBD1 TRBV9 - TGTGCCAGCAGCGTAGATCAGGGGGCGACCTACGAGCAGTACTTC CASSVDQGATYEQYF
TRBJ2-1 - TRBV30 - TGTGCCTGGACGGGAGCGAGCTCCTACAATGAGCAGTTCTTC CAWTGASSYNEQFF
TRBJ1-2 - TRBV6-5 few TGTGCCAGCAGTCCCTGGAGTGACAGTAACTATGGCTACACCTTC CASSPWSDSNYGYTF
TRBJ2-1 TRBD2 TRBV7-3 few TGTGCCAGCAGCTTAACCCCCCCGACTAGCGGGATGGGGGGAAGCTCCTACAATGAGCAGTTCTTC CASSLTPPTSGMGGSSYNEQFF
TRBJ2-7 TRBD1 TRBV11-2 - TGTGCCAGCAGCCAACGCACAGGGGTGTACGAGCAGTACTTC CASSQRTGVYEQYF
TRBJ1-2 TRBD1 TRBV2 - TGTGCCAGCAGTCGGGACAGGGCTAACTATGGCTACACCTTC CASSRDRANYGYTF
TRBJ2-7 - TRBV10-3 - TGTGCCATCAGTGAGTCGATTAAGACAGGATCCTACGAGCAGTACTTC CAISESIKTGSYEQYF
TRBJ2-1 TRBD2 TRBV6-5 - TGTGCCAGCAGTTACGGACTAGGCTCCTACAATGAGCAGTTCTTC CASSYGLGSYNEQFF
TRBJ2-1 TRBD2 TRBV4-1 - TGCGCCAGCAGCCAAGGTGAGGGACTAGCGGGAGAGAGTGAGCAGTTCTTC CASSQGEGLAGESEQFF
TRBJ1-1 TRBD1 TRBV10-3 - TGTGCCATCACCCCGGGACAGTCACCGAACACTGAAGCTTTCTTT CAITPGQSPNTEAFF
TRBJ2-7 TRBD1 TRBV6-8 - TGTGCCAGCAGTCGAACAGGGGGAGGTTACGAGCAGTACTTC CASSRTGGGYEQYF
TRBJ2-7 TRBD1 TRBV14 - TGTGCCAGCAGCCCCCGCCAGGACAGGGGGAACGAGCAGTACTTC CASSPRQDRGNEQYF
TRBJ2-2 - TRBV30 - TGTGCCTGGAAAGGCGGGAACACCGGGGAGCTGTTTTTT CAWKGGNTGELFF
TRBJ1-5 - TRBV27 - TGTGCCAGCAGCTACCATAGCAATCAGCCCCAGCATTTT CASSYHSNQPQHF
TRBJ1-2 - TRBV27 - TGTGCCAGCAGTTTAAAGTCCATACCCTTGGCGGATGGCTACACCTTC CASSLKSIPLADGYTF
TRBJ1-2 TRBD1 TRBV19 few TGTGCCAGTAGGACAGGGGGTCCCTATGGCTACACCTTC CASRTGGPYGYTF
TRBJ1-2 - TRBV7-9 - TGTGCCAGCAGCTTAGCGTCCGTCGCTAGAGGCTACACCTTC CASSLASVARGYTF
TRBJ2-2 - TRBV7-3 - TGTGCCAGCAGCTCCCACGGGGACACCGGGGAGCTGTTTTTT CASSSHGDTGELFF
TRBJ2-2 - TRBV6-5 few TGTGCCAGCAGCCGCCGACAGGGAGGTGACGGGGAGCTGTTTTTT CASSRRQGGDGELFF
TRBJ2-2 - TRBV28 - TGTGCCAGCACAGACTGGAACACCGGGGAGCTGTTTTTT CASTDWNTGELFF
TRBJ2-1 TRBD2 TRBV15 - TGTGCCACCAGCAGAGATAGAGGACTAGCGGGACATGAGCAGTTCTTC CATSRDRGLAGHEQFF
TRBJ2-2 TRBD2 TRBV7-6 - TGTGCCAGCAGCTTACCCGGGACTAGCGGGAGGAACACCGGGGAGCTGTTTTTT CASSLPGTSGRNTGELFF
TRBJ1-4 TRBD1 TRBV28 few TGTGCCAGCAGTTCGGGACAGGCAACTAATGAAAAACTGTTTTTT CASSSGQATNEKLFF
TRBJ2-7 - TRBV7-2 - TGTGCCAGCAGCCCCCGACCCCTAGGGGGCTACGAGCAGTACTTC CASSPRPLGGYEQYF
TRBJ2-7 TRBD1 TRBV5-1 - TGCGCCAGCAGTCAAGCCCCGGGACAGCAATACGAGCAGTACTTC CASSQAPGQQYEQYF